These T cell receptor beta chains were read from a single sample in a study of T-cell memory formation after mild COVID-19. One entry per CDR3 protein results from TCRdb running MiXCR on the 5' RACE reads. This sample carries more than 450,000 distinct CDR3 sequences, roughly 18% of them seen once, and the ten largest clones take 12%. Material: PBMCs or a T cell subset sorted from them (not recorded which). These receptors were collected from an adult woman who had mild COVID-19 (a few samples of this study predate the infection). Cell type and time point are not known. The CDR3 runs from the conserved cysteine through the conserved F or W. D genes are given only for firm matches. Some rows mark clone size as missing; the rest say once, few, many or name a class of expanded clone.

TRBV2	few	TRBJ2-1	.	TGTGCCAGCAGGGGTTTTACTTCAGGGGTGAACAATGAGCAGTTCTTC	CASRGFTSGVNNEQFF
TRBV27	many	TRBJ1-1	.	TGTGCCAGCAGGACCACATGGGACACTGAAGCTTTCTTT	CASRTTWDTEAFF
TRBV24-1	few	TRBJ2-6	.	TGTGCCACCAGTGGGACAGGGAGGGGCTCTGGGGCCAACGTCCTGACTTTC	CATSGTGRGSGANVLTF
TRBV5-1	.	TRBJ2-7	.	TGCGCCAGCAGCGGGGTTGGGGAGAGCTCCTACGAGCAGTACTTC	CASSGVGESSYEQYF
TRBV7-2	.	TRBJ2-3	.	TGTGCCAGCAGTGGGCGACTAAGCACAGATACGCAGTATTTT	CASSGRLSTDTQYF
TRBV5-1	once	TRBJ1-1	TRBD1	TGCGCCAGCAGCTTGGTTAGGACAGGGCGTATGAACACTGAAGCTTTCTTT	CASSLVRTGRMNTEAFF
TRBV7-6	few	TRBJ1-5	.	TGTGCCAGCAGTAAACAGGGATGGATTCAGCCCCAGCATTTT	CASSKQGWIQPQHF
TRBV4-3	few	TRBJ2-7	TRBD1	TGCGCCAGCAGCCAGGGAAGGACAGGGGACTACGAGCAGTACTTC	CASSQGRTGDYEQYF
TRBV7-9	few	TRBJ2-7	TRBD2	TGTGCCAGCAGCTTTAGACTAGCGTCTATTTCCTACGAGCAGTACTTC	CASSFRLASISYEQYF
TRBV4-1	few	TRBJ2-1	TRBD2	TGCGCCAGCAGCCAAAGGCGGGGGGACCTGGAGGGGCAGTTCTTC	CASSQRRGDLEGQFF
TRBV30	few	TRBJ2-4	.	TGTGCCTGGAGTAGGAAGGGGGGCCTAGCCAAAAACATTCAGTACTTC	CAWSRKGGLAKNIQYF
TRBV9	few	TRBJ1-1	.	TGTGCCAGCAGCGTAACCGACACTGAAGCTTTCTTT	CASSVTDTEAFF
TRBV5-1	many	TRBJ1-2	.	TGCGCCAGCAGCTTACGGCAGGGGAGGAGTGGCTACACCTTC	CASSLRQGRSGYTF
TRBV30	.	TRBJ1-2	.	TGTGCCTGGAGGAGGTTTCCGCGTGACGGCTACACCTTC	CAWRRFPRDGYTF
TRBV29-1	few	TRBJ2-7	.	TGCAGCGTTGAAGCCCCTGGTGGGGGCAGGGAACAGTACTTC	CSVEAPGGGREQYF
TRBV5-5	few	TRBJ2-1	.	TGTGCCAGCAGCTTGTCTGGGGGCCTCTACAATGAGCAGTTCTTC	CASSLSGGLYNEQFF
TRBV24-1	.	TRBJ2-5	.	TGTGCCACCAGTGGGGGACGGCCGTACCAAGAGACCCAGTACTTC	CATSGGRPYQETQYF
TRBV24-1	few	TRBJ2-2	.	TGTGCCACCAGTGATTTGAGAACCGGGGAGCTGTTTTTT	CATSDLRTGELFF
TRBV20-1	many	TRBJ2-3	TRBD2	TGCAGTGCTCGATCTAGCGGATACACAGATACGCAGTATTTT	CSARSSGYTDTQYF
TRBV20-1	few	TRBJ1-1	TRBD1	TGCAGTGCTAGTTCCCAGGGGGTGAACACTGAAGCTTTCTTT	CSASSQGVNTEAFF
TRBV7-2	.	TRBJ2-1	.	TGTGCCAGCAGCCCGGAGGACGGGGGCTGGGATGAGCAGTTCTTC	CASSPEDGGWDEQFF
TRBV27	few	TRBJ2-3	.	TGTGCCAGCAGCCTGGAGACGGGGACAGATACGCAGTATTTT	CASSLETGTDTQYF
TRBV7-2	.	TRBJ2-1	TRBD2	TGTGCCAGCAGCTTAGGAGCGGGAGGATTCAATGAGCAGTTCTTC	CASSLGAGGFNEQFF